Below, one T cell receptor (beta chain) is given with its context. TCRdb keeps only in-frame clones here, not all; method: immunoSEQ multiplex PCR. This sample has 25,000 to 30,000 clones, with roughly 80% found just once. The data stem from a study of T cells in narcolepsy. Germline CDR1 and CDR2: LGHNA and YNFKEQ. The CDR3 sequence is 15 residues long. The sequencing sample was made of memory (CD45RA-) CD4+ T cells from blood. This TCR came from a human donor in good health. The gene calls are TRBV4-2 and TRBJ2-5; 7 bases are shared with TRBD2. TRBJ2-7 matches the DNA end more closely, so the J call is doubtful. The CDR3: CASSQGGSLGNEQYF. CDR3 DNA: TGTGCCAGCAGCCAGGGGGGGTCCCTAGGGAACGAGCAGTACTTC.